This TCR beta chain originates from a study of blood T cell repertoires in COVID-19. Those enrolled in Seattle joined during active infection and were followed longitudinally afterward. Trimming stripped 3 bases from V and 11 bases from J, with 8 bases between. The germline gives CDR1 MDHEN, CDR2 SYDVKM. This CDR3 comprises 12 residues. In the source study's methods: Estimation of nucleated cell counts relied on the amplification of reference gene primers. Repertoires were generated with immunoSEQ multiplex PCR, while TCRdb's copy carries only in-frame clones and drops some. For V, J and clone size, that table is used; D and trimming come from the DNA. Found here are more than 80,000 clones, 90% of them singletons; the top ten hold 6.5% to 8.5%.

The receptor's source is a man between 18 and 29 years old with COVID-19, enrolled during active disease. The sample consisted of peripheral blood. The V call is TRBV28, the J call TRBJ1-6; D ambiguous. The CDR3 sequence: CASSLLSPPLHF. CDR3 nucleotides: TGTGCCAGCAGTTTGCTATCCCCACCCCTCCACTTT.